This TCR beta chain is from a study of technical replicates of blood from a handful of donors. V lost 1 base, J lost 2 bases, and 9 bases lay in between. The CDR3 is made up of 15 amino acids. Germline V gene data show CDR1 as SNHLY and CDR2 as FYNNEI. The table came from immunoSEQ multiplex PCR; TCRdb's copy has only in-frame clones and leaves some out. The sample yields 65,000 to 85,000 clones, 80% to 95% seen once. This TCR came from a human donor in good health. Sequencing was carried out using T cells isolated from PBMCs. V usage is TRBV2 and J usage is TRBJ2-1; D unresolved. CDR3 nucleotide sequence: TGTGCCAGCAGTGAAGGCCTAACAGCCTACAATGAGCAGTTCTTC. Translating it yields CASSEGLTAYNEQFF.